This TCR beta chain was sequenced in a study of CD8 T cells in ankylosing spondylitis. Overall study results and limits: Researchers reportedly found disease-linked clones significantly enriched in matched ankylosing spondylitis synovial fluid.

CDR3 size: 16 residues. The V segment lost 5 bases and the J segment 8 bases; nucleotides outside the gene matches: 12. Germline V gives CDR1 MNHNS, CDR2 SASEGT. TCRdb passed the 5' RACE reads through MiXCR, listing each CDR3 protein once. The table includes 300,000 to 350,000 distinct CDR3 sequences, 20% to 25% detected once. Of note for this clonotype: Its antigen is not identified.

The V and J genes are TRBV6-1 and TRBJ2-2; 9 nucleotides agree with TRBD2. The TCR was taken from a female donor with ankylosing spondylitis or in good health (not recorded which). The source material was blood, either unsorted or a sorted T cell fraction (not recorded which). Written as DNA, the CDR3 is TGTGCCAGCAGTCGCCGGGGTAGCGGGAGATTTGGGGAGCTGTTTTTT. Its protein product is CASSRRGSGRFGELFF.